These T cell receptor beta chains were read from a single sample in a study of blood T cell repertoires in COVID-19. TCRdb's copy holds only in-frame clones and misses some; the assay was immunoSEQ multiplex PCR. In the table there are some 150,000 clones, 84% of which are singletons. Source material: PBMCs or T cells enriched from blood (not recorded which). All receptors come from a man in his fifties who had recovered from COVID-19. Each CDR3 is given with its conserved first and last residue. D genes are given only for firm matches. Not all rows give a size; the values are once, few, many and, for expanded clones, a class.

CDR3 protein	CDR3 DNA	clone size	D gene	V gene	J gene
CAISGGRGSDTGELFF	TGTGCCATCAGTGGCGGGAGGGGGTCGGACACCGGGGAGCTGTTTTTT	.	TRBD2	TRBV10-3	TRBJ2-2
CATSDGDRGDNTGELFF	TGTGCCACCAGTGATGGGGACAGGGGTGATAACACCGGGGAGCTGTTTTTT	many	TRBD1	TRBV24-1	TRBJ2-2
CASSQGGGGSYGYTF	TGCGCCAGCAGCCAAGGGGGTGGGGGGAGCTATGGCTACACCTTC	.	.	TRBV4-1	TRBJ1-2
CASRLQGGETQYF	TGTGCCAGCAGACTCCAAGGGGGAGAGACCCAGTACTTC	.	.	TRBV3-1/TRBV3-2	TRBJ2-5
CASSARTGGLNTEAFF	TGTGCCAGTAGTGCGAGGACAGGGGGCTTGAACACTGAAGCTTTCTTT	.	TRBD1	TRBV19	TRBJ1-1
CASSQAAGGRYEQYF	TGTGCCAGCAGCCAAGCTGCGGGGGGGCGGTACGAGCAGTACTTC	.	TRBD2	TRBV4-2	TRBJ2-7
CASSRGRFGSPLHF	TGTGCCAGCAGTCGAGGGAGGTTCGGCTCACCCCTCCACTTT	.	.	TRBV2	TRBJ1-6
CASSLQDSYGYTF	TGTGCCAGCAGTTTGCAGGATAGCTATGGCTACACCTTC	.	.	TRBV28	TRBJ1-2
CATSDLLAGLETQYF	TGTGCCACCAGTGATTTGTTGGCAGGGTTGGAGACCCAGTACTTC	.	.	TRBV24-1	TRBJ2-5
CASSEAYRAKPQHF	TGTGCCAGCAGTGAAGCGTACAGGGCCAAGCCCCAGCATTTT	.	.	TRBV6-1	TRBJ1-5
CASSPTGYYEQYF	TGCGCCAGCAGCCCGACAGGGTACTACGAGCAGTACTTC	few	TRBD1	TRBV5-1	TRBJ2-7
CAIAGQGGSEKLFF	TGTGCCATCGCGGGACAGGGAGGGAGTGAAAAACTGTTTTTT	.	TRBD1	TRBV28	TRBJ1-4
CASSIRGQVNYGYTF	TGTGCCAGTAGTATTCGCGGCCAAGTGAACTATGGCTACACCTTC	.	.	TRBV19	TRBJ1-2
CASSLGRGQMNTEAFF	TGCGCCAGCAGCTTGGGACGGGGACAGATGAACACTGAAGCTTTCTTT	.	TRBD1	TRBV5-1	TRBJ1-1
CARSLSRGFYGYTF	TGTGCCAGAAGCTTGAGCAGGGGTTTTTATGGCTACACCTTC	.	.	TRBV5-3	TRBJ1-2
CASSFWGRQRTNTGELFF	TGCGCCAGCAGCTTTTGGGGCCGACAGAGAACGAACACCGGGGAGCTGTTTTTT	.	.	TRBV5-1	TRBJ2-2
CASSLDEQFYGYTF	TGTGCCAGTAGTCTTGACGAACAGTTCTATGGCTACACCTTC	.	.	TRBV19	TRBJ1-2
CASSGWTGILYGYTF	TGTGCCAGCAGCGGGTGGACAGGGATCCTCTATGGCTACACCTTC	once	TRBD1	TRBV5-4	TRBJ1-2
CASSQGRGGLVYEQYF	TGTGCCAGCAGCCAAGGAAGGGGGGGACTCGTCTACGAGCAGTACTTC	.	.	TRBV3-1/TRBV3-2	TRBJ2-7
CASSEMGGVEAFF	TGTGCCAGCTCTGAGATGGGCGGGGTTGAAGCTTTCTTT	once	.	TRBV2	TRBJ1-1
CSASPGQGASEAFF	TGCAGCGCCAGTCCGGGACAGGGGGCTTCTGAAGCTTTCTTT	.	TRBD1	TRBV29-1	TRBJ1-1
CASSYSVTGEAFF	TGTGCCAGCAGTTACTCGGTGACGGGTGAAGCTTTCTTT	.	.	TRBV6-6	TRBJ1-1
CASSLVMASNQPQHF	TGTGCCAGCAGCCTAGTCATGGCTAGCAATCAGCCCCAGCATTTT	once	.	TRBV7-2	TRBJ1-5
CATRQGMSTEAFF	TGTGCCACCAGACAGGGAATGAGCACTGAAGCTTTCTTT	.	TRBD1	TRBV28	TRBJ1-1